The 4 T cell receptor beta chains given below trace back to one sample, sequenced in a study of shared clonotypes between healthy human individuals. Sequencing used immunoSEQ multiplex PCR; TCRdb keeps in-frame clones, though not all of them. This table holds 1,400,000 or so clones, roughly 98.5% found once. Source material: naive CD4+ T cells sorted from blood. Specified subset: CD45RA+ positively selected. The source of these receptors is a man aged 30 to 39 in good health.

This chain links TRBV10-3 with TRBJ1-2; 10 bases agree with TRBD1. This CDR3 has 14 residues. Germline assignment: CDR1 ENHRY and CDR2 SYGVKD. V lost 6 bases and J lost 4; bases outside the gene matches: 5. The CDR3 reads CAIRQTGGVYGYTF. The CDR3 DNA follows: TGTGCCATCAGGCAGACAGGGGGCGTCTATGGCTACACCTTC.

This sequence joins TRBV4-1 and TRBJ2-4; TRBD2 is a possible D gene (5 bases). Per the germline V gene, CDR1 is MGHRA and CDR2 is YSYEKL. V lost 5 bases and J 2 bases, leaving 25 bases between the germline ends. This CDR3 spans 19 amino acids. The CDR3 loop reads CASSFIPPIGSLPKNIQYF. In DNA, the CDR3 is TGCGCCAGCAGCTTCATACCCCCAATAGGGAGCCTACCCAAAAACATTCAGTACTTC.

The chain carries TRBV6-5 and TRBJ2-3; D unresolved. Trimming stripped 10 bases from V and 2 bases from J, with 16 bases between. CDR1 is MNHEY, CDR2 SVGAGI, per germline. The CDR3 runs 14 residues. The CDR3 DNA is TGTGCCACAGGACCTAAACCCCTCACAGATACGCAGTATTTT. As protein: CATGPKPLTDTQYF.

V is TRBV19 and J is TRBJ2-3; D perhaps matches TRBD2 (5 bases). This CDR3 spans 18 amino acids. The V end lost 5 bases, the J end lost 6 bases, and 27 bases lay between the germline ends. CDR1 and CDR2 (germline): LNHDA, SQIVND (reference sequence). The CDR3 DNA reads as TGTGCCAGTAGTGGCGGACTTTTAGCTGGGCTGGAGTGGGATACGCAGTATTTT. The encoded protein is CASSGGLLAGLEWDTQYF.